Presented here are 8 T cell receptor beta chains from one specimen sequenced in a study of OX40 agonist ivuxolimab in advanced cancers. Libraries were prepared by immunoSEQ multiplex PCR; TCRdb keeps only in-frame clonotypes and omits some of them. Of roughly 6,800 clones listed, approximately 80% are singletons. The sample here was CD4+ or CD8+ T cells sorted from blood, taken in a trial of the OX40 agonist ivuxolimab. The receptor source for this set is an adult with an advanced solid tumor such as melanoma, head and neck, liver or kidney cancer.

This chain links TRBV4-1 with TRBJ1-1; 7 nucleotides agree with TRBD1. The CDR3 consists of 15 residues. Germline loops: CDR1 MGHRA, CDR2 YSYEKL. Trimming cost V 4 bases and J 5 bases; bases outside gene matches: 10. CDR3 bases: TGCGCCAGCAGCCCACAGGGGTATTCGAAAACTGAAGCTTTCTTT. Translated, it gives CASSPQGYSKTEAFF.

The chain recombines TRBV9 with TRBJ2-3, with 13 bases matching TRBD2. Germline loops: CDR1 SGDLS, CDR2 YYNGEE. The CDR3 is 19 amino acids. J gave up 2 bases and V 2 bases, and 11 bases lay outside the gene matches. The CDR3 coding sequence is TGTGCCAGCAGCGTCGCGACAAGACTAGCGGGGGGTACCACAGATACGCAGTATTTT. Protein sequence: CASSVATRLAGGTTDTQYF.

Relative to its sample, this clone is medium-sized (0.01 to 0.1%). The V and J genes are TRBV5-3 and TRBJ1-6; D perhaps matches TRBD1 (5 bases). TRBV5-3 belongs to the ORF category, with a function that is uncertain. The V end lost 0 bases, the J end lost 4 bases, and 5 bases lay between the germline ends. The CDR3 covers 14 residues. The CDR3 DNA is TGTGCCAGAAGCTTGGGACAGTATAATTCACCCCTCCACTTT. Protein sequence: CARSLGQYNSPLHF.

The chain joins TRBV7-2 to TRBJ2-7; a possible D gene is TRBD1 (5 bases). The V end lost 2 bases, the J end lost 2 bases, and 10 bases lay between the germline ends. The CDR3 covers 14 residues. In germline, CDR1 is SGHTA, CDR2 FQGNSA. The CDR3 is CASSLTAGTYEQYF. The CDR3 DNA reads as TGTGCCAGCAGCTTAACGGCAGGGACCTACGAGCAGTACTTC.

This clone was observed once. Other nucleotide sequences from this sample produce the same CDR3. The chain carries TRBV5-1 and TRBJ2-1; D is uncertain. Germline V gene data show CDR1 as SGHRS and CDR2 as YFSETQ. The CDR3 is 11 residues long. Trimming removed 0 bases at V and 7 bases at J, with 2 bases between. As DNA, the CDR3 is TGCGCCAGCAGCTTGGGGAATGAGCAGTTCTTC. As protein: CASSLGNEQFF.

The chain recombines TRBV11-1 with TRBJ2-1, with 11 bases fitting TRBD2. Germline CDR1 SGHAT, CDR2 FQDESV (reference sequence). There are 18 residues in the CDR3. J was trimmed by 10 bases and V by 4 bases; bases with no gene match: 18. The CDR3, as DNA: TGTGCCAGCAGCTCTCCGGCGAGGGTGGGACTAGCGGCGGCGGAGCAGTTCTTC. Its protein product is CASSSPARVGLAAAEQFF. The full variable domain, in which reference TRBV11-1 and TRBJ2-1 provide the parts outside the CDR3, is EAEVAQSPRYKITEKSQAVAFWCDPISGHATLYWYRQILGQGPELLVQFQDESVVDDSQLPKDRFSAERLKGVDSTLKIQPAELGDSAMYLCASSSPARVGLAAAEQFFGPGTRLTVL.

Only a few counts were recorded for this clone. The chain is built from TRBV6-4 and TRBJ2-3; weak D call: TRBD1 (6 bases). Trimming stripped 0 bases from V and 0 bases from J, with 7 bases between. The germline V gene has CDR1 MRHNA and CDR2 SNTAGT. This CDR3 has 15 amino acids. In nucleotides, the CDR3 is TGTGCCAGCAGTGACTCAGGACAGAGCACAGATACGCAGTATTTT. It yields the protein CASSDSGQSTDTQYF.

The J gene is TRBJ2-1, the V gene TRBV10-3, with 11 positions matching TRBD2. V shed 4 bases and J 4 bases; nucleotides not matched to a gene: 12. The germline CDR1 and CDR2 sequences are ENHRY and SYGVKD. The CDR3 is 18 residues long. The CDR3 loop is CAISAYPLAGGPYNEQFF. CDR3 DNA: TGTGCCATCAGTGCCTATCCGCTAGCGGGGGGACCATACAATGAGCAGTTCTTC.